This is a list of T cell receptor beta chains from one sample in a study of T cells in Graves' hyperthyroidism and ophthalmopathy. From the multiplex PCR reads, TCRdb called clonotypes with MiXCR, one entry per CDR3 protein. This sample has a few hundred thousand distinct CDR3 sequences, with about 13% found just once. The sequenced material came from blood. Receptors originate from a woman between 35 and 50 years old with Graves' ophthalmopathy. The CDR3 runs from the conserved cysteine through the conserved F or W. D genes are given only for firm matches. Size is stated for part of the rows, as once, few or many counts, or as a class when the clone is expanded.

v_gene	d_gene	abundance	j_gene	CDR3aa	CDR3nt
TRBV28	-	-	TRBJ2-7	CASSSGSPGAGIYEQYF	TGTGCCAGCTCTTCGGGCAGCCCCGGCGCGGGCATCTACGAGCAGTACTTC
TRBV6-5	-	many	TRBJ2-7	CASSYSLEYEQYF	TGTGCCAGCAGTTACTCCCTGGAGTACGAGCAGTACTTC
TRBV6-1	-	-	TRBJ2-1	CASSERGTAVIPYNEQFF	TGTGCCAGCAGTGAAAGGGGGACGGCGGTCATCCCCTACAATGAGCAGTTCTTC
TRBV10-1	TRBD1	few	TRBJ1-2	CASSERTGESGGYTF	TGCGCCAGCAGTGAACGGACAGGGGAAAGTGGCGGCTACACCTTC
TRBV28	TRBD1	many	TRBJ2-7	CATNRDRVGNEQYF	TGTGCCACCAACCGGGACAGGGTCGGCAACGAGCAGTACTTC
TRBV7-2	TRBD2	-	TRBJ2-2	CASSSSGGANTGELFF	TGTGCCAGCAGCTCTAGCGGGGGCGCGAACACCGGGGAGCTGTTTTTT
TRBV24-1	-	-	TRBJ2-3	CATSDLGDSTDTQYF	TGTGCCACCAGTGATTTGGGGGACAGCACAGATACGCAGTATTTT
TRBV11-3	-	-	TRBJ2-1	CASSPYSSYEQFF	TGTGCCAGCAGCCCCTACTCCTCCTACGAGCAGTTCTTC
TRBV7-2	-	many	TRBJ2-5	CASSLIGHPQETQYF	TGTGCCAGCAGCTTAATTGGGCACCCCCAAGAGACCCAGTACTTC
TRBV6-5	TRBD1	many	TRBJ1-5	CASSYPGQGSSNQPQHF	TGTGCCAGCAGTTACCCGGGACAGGGGAGTAGCAATCAGCCCCAGCATTTT
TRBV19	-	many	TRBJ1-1	CASSMSWGRRGEAFF	TGTGCCAGTAGTATGAGTTGGGGAAGAAGGGGGGAAGCTTTCTTT
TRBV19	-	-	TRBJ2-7	CASSGASDEQYF	TGTGCCAGTAGCGGGGCGTCTGATGAGCAGTACTTC
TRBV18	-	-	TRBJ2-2	CASSPKIPGNTGELFF	TGTGCCAGCTCACCAAAGATTCCGGGGAACACCGGGGAGCTGTTTTTT
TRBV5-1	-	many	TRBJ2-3	CASSSDDTSTDTQYF	TGCGCCAGCAGCTCGGACGACACTAGCACAGATACGCAGTATTTT
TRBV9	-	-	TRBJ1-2	CASSGRGAINYGYTF	TGTGCCAGCAGCGGTCGGGGGGCTATTAACTATGGCTACACCTTC
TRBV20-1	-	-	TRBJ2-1	CSASSSVEQFF	TGCAGTGCTAGTTCAAGTGTCGAGCAGTTCTTC
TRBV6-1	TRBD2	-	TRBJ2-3	CASSHSGGATDTQYF	TGTGCCAGCAGCCATAGCGGGGGGGCCACAGATACGCAGTATTTT
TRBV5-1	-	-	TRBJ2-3	CASALEGNTDTQYF	TGCGCCAGCGCTCTAGAGGGTAACACAGATACGCAGTATTTT
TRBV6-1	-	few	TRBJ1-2	CASSQLVVQGGGYTF	TGTGCCAGCAGTCAACTCGTGGTACAGGGTGGCGGCTACACCTTC
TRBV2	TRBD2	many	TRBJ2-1	CASRRLAGGGEQFF	TGTGCCAGCAGGCGACTAGCGGGAGGGGGTGAGCAGTTCTTC
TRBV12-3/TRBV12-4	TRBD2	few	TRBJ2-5	CASSFSGGPGETQYF	TGTGCCAGCAGTTTCAGCGGGGGGCCCGGGGAGACCCAGTACTTC
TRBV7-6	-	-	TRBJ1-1	CASSPGVGIGTEAFF	TGTGCCAGCAGCCCCGGGGTAGGGATCGGCACTGAAGCTTTCTTT
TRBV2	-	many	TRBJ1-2	CASTRMITGSGYTF	TGTGCCAGCACTCGCATGATTACAGGGAGTGGCTACACCTTC
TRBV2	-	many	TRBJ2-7	CASSEALQGSSNPYEQYF	TGTGCCAGCAGTGAAGCGCTTCAAGGGTCCAGCAACCCATACGAGCAGTACTTC
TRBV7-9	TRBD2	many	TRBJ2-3	CASSPSPAGGPIRTDTQYF	TGTGCCAGCAGCCCATCCCCAGCGGGAGGGCCAATTCGCACAGATACGCAGTATTTT
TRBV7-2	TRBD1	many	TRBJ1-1	CASSLWAIGGPTEAFF	TGTGCCAGCAGCTTATGGGCTATAGGGGGCCCCACTGAAGCTTTCTTT
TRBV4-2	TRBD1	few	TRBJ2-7	CASSQPGQGPYEQYF	TGTGCCAGCAGCCAACCGGGACAGGGCCCCTACGAGCAGTACTTC
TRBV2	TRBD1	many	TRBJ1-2	CASSERRQGIRGYTF	TGTGCCAGCAGTGAAAGGCGACAGGGGATTCGTGGCTACACCTTC
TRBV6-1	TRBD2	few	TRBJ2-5	CASSATSSGAQYF	TGTGCCAGCAGCGCGACTAGCTCGGGGGCCCAGTACTTC
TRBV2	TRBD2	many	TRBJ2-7	CASSASGYYQQYF	TGTGCCAGCAGTGCTAGCGGTTATTACCAGCAGTACTTC
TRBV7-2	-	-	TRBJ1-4	CASSLRQGEKLFF	TGTGCCAGCAGCTTAAGGCAGGGTGAAAAACTGTTTTTT
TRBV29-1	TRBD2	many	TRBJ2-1	CSVGLAGGWGNEQFF	TGCAGCGTTGGTCTAGCGGGAGGTTGGGGGAATGAGCAGTTCTTC
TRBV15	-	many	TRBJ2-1	CATSSAQVETPTYDEQFF	TGTGCCACCAGCAGCGCCCAGGTAGAAACACCAACTTATGATGAGCAGTTCTTC
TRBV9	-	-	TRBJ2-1	CASSVDGRAYNEQFF	TGTGCCAGCAGCGTTGACGGACGAGCATACAATGAGCAGTTCTTC
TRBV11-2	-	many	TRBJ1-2	CASSSATSNYGYTF	TGTGCCAGCAGCTCAGCGACGAGTAACTATGGCTACACCTTC
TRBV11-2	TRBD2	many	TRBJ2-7	CASSFQAGGGEQYF	TGTGCCAGCAGCTTCCAAGCGGGAGGGGGTGAGCAGTACTTC
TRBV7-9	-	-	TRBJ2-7	CASSLRDSYYEQYF	TGTGCCAGCAGCTTACGGGACTCCTACTACGAGCAGTACTTC
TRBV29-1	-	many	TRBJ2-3	CSVAYTDTQYF	TGCAGCGTGGCCTACACAGATACGCAGTATTTT
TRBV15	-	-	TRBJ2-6	CATSRDIGTTGLSGANVLTF	TGTGCCACCAGCAGAGATATCGGGACGACAGGCCTCTCTGGGGCCAACGTCCTGACTTTC
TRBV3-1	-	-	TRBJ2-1	CASSPRWGSSSYNEQFF	TGTGCCAGCAGTCCTAGGTGGGGCTCGAGCTCCTACAATGAGCAGTTCTTC
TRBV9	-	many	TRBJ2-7	CASSAGSPPYEQYF	TGTGCCAGCAGCGCTGGGTCTCCCCCCTACGAGCAGTACTTC